The rows below give T cell receptor beta chains drawn from one sample of a study of blood T cell repertoires in COVID-19. Sequenced by immunoSEQ multiplex PCR; TCRdb stores in-frame clones only, minus some. The repertoire holds approximately 240,000 clones, about 85% seen once, with 5% to 7% in the top ten. Material for sequencing was peripheral blood. These receptor sequences come from a woman aged 55-70 years with active or convalescent COVID-19. The conserved cysteine and the conserved F or W are not part of the CDR3 here.

j_call cdr3_length v_call cdr3_aa
TRBJ2-5 13 TRBV12-5 ASGLVQASQGGQY
TRBJ1-2 13 TRBV30 AWSGLGTGNYGYT
TRBJ1-5 13 TRBV19 ASSIVGSSNQPQH
TRBJ2-1 14 TRBV6-1 ASSEAALAGSNEQF
TRBJ2-1 12 TRBV29-1 SAQSVYSYNEQF
TRBJ2-7 13 TRBV6-1 ASSEATGAAYEQY
TRBJ2-2 14 TRBV6-1 ASSDTGTAYTGELF
TRBJ2-1 13 TRBV15 ATSRDLGLQGEQF
TRBJ2-2 13 TRBV28 ASRVPGPNTGELF
TRBJ1-4 13 TRBV5-5 ASSLGTSSGEKLF
TRBJ1-4 13 TRBV27 ASSLWRGGSEKLF
TRBJ2-1 12 TRBV3-1/TRBV3-2 ASSHSTRDNEQF
TRBJ1-5 15 TRBV7-9 ASSLAGGRFPNQPQH
TRBJ2-1 16 TRBV9 ASSHNSRTSGSYNEQF